A single sample gave rise to the 10 T cell receptor beta chains below, sequenced in a study of T cell responses to AZD1222 COVID-19 vaccine. Produced via immunoSEQ multiplex PCR; TCRdb's table is partial and in-frame only. Here the sample spans some 120,000 clones, about nine tenths being singletons. Sequences were derived from peripheral blood, sampled on day 0 of AZD1222 vaccination. The receptor set was obtained from an adult in good health.

J is TRBJ2-3 and V is TRBV3-1 (or the pseudogene TRBV3-2); 11 bases are a match to TRBD2. The length of the CDR3 is 17 residues. V shed 0 bases and J 4 bases; nucleotides not matched to a gene: 6. Germline V CDR1 and CDR2: LGHDT, YNNKEL (reference sequence). The CDR3 region is CASSQDVLAGGPDTQYF. The CDR3 coding sequence is TGTGCCAGCAGCCAAGATGTATTAGCGGGAGGGCCAGATACGCAGTATTTT.

The chain combines TRBV4-1 with TRBJ1-4; no firm D call. V was clipped by 0 bases and J by 7 bases, with 15 bases between them. This CDR3 has 16 amino acids. Germline assignment: CDR1 MGHRA and CDR2 YSYEKL. CDR3 residues: CASSQESSGFSEKLFF. The CDR3 DNA sequence: TGCGCCAGCAGCCAAGAGTCGAGCGGGTTTAGTGAAAAACTGTTTTTT.

This rearrangement joins TRBV5-1 to TRBJ2-3; 7 positions agree with TRBD1. The CDR3 has 16 amino acids. Trimming at V came to 4 bases and at J to 3 bases, leaving 11 bases not matched to a gene. Germline V gives CDR1 SGHRS, CDR2 YFSETQ. CDR3 coding DNA: TGCGCCAGCAGCGGGGGCACAGGGGCCAAAACAGATACGCAGTATTTT. Its protein product is CASSGGTGAKTDTQYF. Using reference TRBV5-1 and TRBJ2-3 for the parts outside the CDR3, the full variable domain is KAGVTQTPRYLIKTRGQQVTLSCSPISGHRSVSWYQQTPGQGLQFLFEYFSETQRNKGNFPGRFSGRQFSNSRSEMNVSTLELGDSALYLCASSGGTGAKTDTQYFGPGTRLTVL.

The chain employs TRBV18 and TRBJ2-5, with 9 nucleotides matching TRBD2. Trimming took 4 bases from V and 5 from J; bases not matched to a gene: 5. From germline, CDR1 is KGHSH and CDR2 LQKENI. This CDR3 is 14 amino acids long. CDR3 sequence (DNA): TGTGCCAGCTCACTTAGCGGGAGTTGGGAGACCCAGTACTTC. The encoded protein is CASSLSGSWETQYF.

The rearrangement links TRBV6-1 to TRBJ2-1; 15 bases are a match to TRBD2. The ends lost 0 bases at V and 4 bases at J; junction bases unmatched: 7. This CDR3 is built from 19 residues. The germline V gene has CDR1 MNHNS and CDR2 SASEGT. The CDR3 sequence: CASSEANGLAGGVYNEQFF. The CDR3 DNA reads as TGTGCCAGCAGTGAAGCGAACGGACTAGCGGGAGGGGTATACAATGAGCAGTTCTTC.

V and J are TRBV18 and TRBJ1-2; D remains unclear. CDR1 KGHSH and CDR2 LQKENI come from the germline V gene. The V end was cut by 4 bases, the J end by 4 bases, with 13 bases between. This CDR3 is 14 amino acids long. CDR3 in amino acids: CASSRNGDGYGYTF. DNA for the CDR3: TGTGCCAGCTCACGTAACGGCGATGGCTATGGCTACACCTTC.

The J gene is TRBJ2-1, the V gene TRBV15; 8 bases map to TRBD2. Germline trimming cut 4 bases from V and 7 bases from J; bases unmatched to any gene: 15. The CDR3 runs 17 residues. CDR1 is LNHNV, CDR2 YYDKDF, per germline (reference sequence). The CDR3 here is CATSTFPGTRGVNEQFF. The CDR3 DNA follows: TGTGCCACCAGCACCTTCCCGGGGACTAGGGGGGTAAATGAGCAGTTCTTC.

This chain links TRBV1 with TRBJ1-1; TRBD1, as called in the table, went unchecked against the DNA. TRBV1 is described as a pseudogene. The CDR3 covers 13 residues. CDR3 region: CTRLQGRHVEAFF. The DNA of the CDR3 is TGCACCAGGTTACAGGGGAGGCATGTTGAAGCTTTCTTT.

This chain links TRBV27 with TRBJ2-7, with D maybe TRBD1 (6 bases). The CDR3 is 15 residues long. From germline, CDR1 is MNHEY and CDR2 SMNVEV (reference sequence). Deletions cut 8 bases from V and 2 bases from J, with 19 bases between. CDR3 nucleotides: TGTGCCAGCCAAAACCGGGCAGGGGACCCCTACGAGCAGTACTTC. Translation gives CASQNRAGDPYEQYF.

The chain couples TRBV15 to TRBJ2-1, with 11 positions matching TRBD2. There are 17 residues in the CDR3. V lost 0 bases to trimming and J lost 0 bases; unmatched junction nucleotides: 1. Per germline, CDR1 LNHNV and CDR2 YYDKDF (reference sequence). The DNA of the CDR3 is TGTGCCACCAGCAGAGATCTAGCGGGGGGCTCCTACAATGAGCAGTTCTTC. Its protein is CATSRDLAGGSYNEQFF.